The 10 T cell receptor beta chains listed next were all sequenced from one sample in a study of PD-L1 blockade in urothelial cancer (dated by TCRdb to the late 2010s). The label giving this sample's time point can be read as: pretreatment peripheral blood. Libraries came from the immunoSEQ multiplex PCR assay. Held by TCRdb, this immuneACCESS table contains in-frame sequences only and omits some clones. Under half of the omission traces to an unresolved V gene where checked; the cause of the rest is unknown. The sample table lists about 50,000 clones, about 80% of them with a count of one. The top ten hold about 3.2% of the sample. The input for sequencing was PBMCs, taken around atezolizumab (anti-PD-L1) treatment. The origin of the receptors is a man aged 70-80 years with urothelial cancer.

The chain recombines TRBV7-2 with TRBJ2-3; 13 positions agree with TRBD2. The CDR3 has 16 residues. J gave up 1 base and V 3 bases, and 1 base lay outside the gene matches. Germline CDR1 SGHTA, CDR2 FQGNSA. The CDR3 region has the DNA TGTGCCAGCAGCTTCGGGACTAGCGGGGGCACAGATACGCAGTATTTT. As protein: CASSFGTSGGTDTQYF.

V and J are TRBV29-1 and TRBJ1-6, with D uncertain. V was clipped by 4 bases and J by 12 bases, with 16 bases between them. Per the germline V gene, CDR1 is SQVTM and CDR2 is ANQGSEA. This CDR3 is built from 13 residues. In DNA, the CDR3 is TGCAGCGTTGCCGGTTCTGCGCAGGAACCCCTCCACTTT. This gives the protein CSVAGSAQEPLHF. Full variable domain (missing parts from reference TRBV29-1 and TRBJ1-6): SAVISQKPSRDICQRGTSLTIQCQVDSQVTMMFWYRQQPGQSLTLIATANQGSEATYESGFVIDKFPISRPNLTFSTLTVSNMSPEDSSIYLCSVAGSAQEPLHFGNGTRLTVT.

The chain uses TRBV2 and TRBJ2-2; possible D gene TRBD1, 6 bases. Germline assignment: CDR1 SNHLY and CDR2 FYNNEI. This CDR3 contains 15 residues. V lost 6 bases and J 5 bases, leaving 16 bases between the germline ends. Here the CDR3 reads CASRDRQVGTGELFF. The CDR3 DNA reads TGTGCCAGCAGGGACCGACAGGTTGGGACCGGGGAGCTGTTTTTT.

The chain is built from TRBV6-4 and TRBJ1-2; 9 nucleotides match TRBD1. Germline-derived CDR1 and CDR2 are MRHNA and SNTAGT. This CDR3 spans 15 amino acids. V lost 3 bases and J lost 2; bases outside the gene matches: 4. The CDR3 loop is CASSETGTGNYGYTF. As DNA, the CDR3 is TGTGCCAGCAGTGAAACCGGGACAGGGAACTATGGCTACACCTTC.

Only one count was recorded for this clone. The CDR3, as DNA: TGTGCCAGCAGCCAAGGACAGGGCGTCTCTGGAAACACCATATATTTT. Protein sequence: CASSQGQGVSGNTIYF. The rearrangement uses TRBV4-2 and TRBJ1-3, with 7 bases fitting TRBD1. V lost 1 base to trimming and J lost 0 bases; unmatched junction nucleotides: 3. Germline CDR1 and CDR2: LGHNA and YNFKEQ. This CDR3 contains 16 residues.

The chain couples TRBV6-1 to TRBJ1-2; D gene unclear. The V and J ends lost 0 bases and 4 bases respectively, with 15 bases between them. Germline CDR1 reads MNHNS; CDR2 reads SASEGT. This CDR3 region has 16 residues. The CDR3 sequence is CASSEAIGVPGYGYTF. CDR3 bases: TGTGCCAGCAGTGAAGCGATCGGCGTTCCGGGCTATGGCTACACCTTC.

This clone was seen once. This sequence joins TRBV11-3 and TRBJ2-7; 8 bases are shared with TRBD2. Germline V CDR1 and CDR2: SGHNT, YENEEA. The V segment lost 5 bases and the J segment 4 bases; nucleotides outside the gene matches: 7. This CDR3 has 14 residues. The CDR3 sequence: CASSQRGPGYEQYF. DNA of the CDR3: TGTGCCAGCAGCCAGCGGGGGCCGGGGTACGAGCAGTACTTC.

The V call is TRBV6-1, the J call TRBJ1-3, with 7 bases that match TRBD1. V shed 2 bases and J 4 bases; nucleotides not matched to a gene: 8. Germline values: CDR1 MNHNS, CDR2 SASEGT. This CDR3 comprises 16 residues. The CDR3 spells CASSELQGFSGNTIYF. CDR3 DNA sequence: TGTGCCAGCAGTGAACTACAGGGGTTCTCAGGAAACACCATATATTTT.

V and J are TRBV18 and TRBJ2-5; D unclear. Germline-derived CDR1 and CDR2 are KGHSH and LQKENI. This CDR3 contains 15 residues. V lost 3 bases and J 2 bases, leaving 13 bases between the germline ends. The CDR3 DNA reads TGTGCCAGCTCACCGCGGTCCCTCTATCAAGAGACCCAGTACTTC. Protein: CASSPRSLYQETQYF.

This chain uses TRBV12-1 with TRBJ2-7; the D call TRBD2 from the table was never checked on the DNA. TRBV12-1 represents a pseudogene. The CDR3 has 15 residues. CDR3 bases: TGTGCCAGCAGCCCGGGACTAGCGGCGGCCTACGAGCAGTACTTC. Translating it yields CASSPGLAAAYEQYF.